These 15 T cell receptor beta chains were all obtained from the same sample, sequenced in a study of CD8+ T cells in alopecia areata. Sequencing relied on a cDNA template that was reverse transcribed from extracted RNA. The protocol was immunoSEQ multiplex PCR, while the TCRdb copy is restricted to in-frame clones and leaves out a portion. The sample lists about 150,000 clones; around 60% were seen once. This material consisted of CD4+ T cells sorted from blood, taken at week 0. Every receptor here comes from a human donor with alopecia areata.

The rearrangement joins TRBV19 to TRBJ1-1, with D possibly TRBD1 on 6 matching bases. Germline values: CDR1 LNHDA, CDR2 SQIVND (reference sequence). This CDR3 contains 14 residues. V lost 3 bases, J lost 0 bases, and 8 bases lay in between. CDR3 loop: CASSIDRLNTEAFF. Written as DNA, the CDR3 is TGTGCCAGTAGTATCGACAGGTTGAACACTGAAGCTTTCTTT.

This clone was found a few times. This rearrangement joins TRBV4-2 to TRBJ2-7; D assignment may be TRBD1 or TRBD2 (5 bases each). The CDR3 has 14 amino acids. V lost 2 bases and J 2 bases, leaving 10 bases between the germline ends. CDR1 is LGHNA, CDR2 YNFKEQ, per germline. In DNA, the CDR3 is TGTGCCAGCAGCCAATGGGACGGAGCCTACGAGCAGTACTTC. It yields the protein CASSQWDGAYEQYF.

The chain links TRBV9 to TRBJ1-2, with D hard to call. Trimming shortened V by 3 bases and J by 4 bases, and 7 bases separated the two germline ends. Germline V gives CDR1 SGDLS, CDR2 YYNGEE. This CDR3 is 12 amino acids long. CDR3 sequence reads: CASSAEGYGYTF. The DNA for the CDR3 is TGTGCCAGCAGCGCCGAGGGCTATGGCTACACCTTC.

This clone was seen only a few times. This rearrangement joins TRBV7-9 to TRBJ1-4; no clear D. CDR3 size: 15 residues. Trimming removed 5 bases from V and 8 bases from J, with 18 bases in between. The germline CDR1 and CDR2 sequences are SEHNR and FQNEAQ (reference sequence). The CDR3 reads CASSQGPGDWEKLFF. The CDR3 DNA reads as TGTGCCAGCAGCCAAGGGCCGGGCGACTGGGAAAAACTGTTTTTT.

The sample holds a few counts of this clone. V is TRBV29-1 and J is TRBJ1-1; no clear D gene. This CDR3 spans 12 amino acids. The V end lost 5 bases, the J end lost 4 bases, and 11 bases lay between the germline ends. Germline V lookup: CDR1 SQVTM, CDR2 ANQGSEA. The CDR3 DNA is TGCAGCGTTTCTCGGGTGGGCACTGAAGCTTTCTTT. Its translation: CSVSRVGTEAFF.

The gene calls are TRBV29-1 and TRBJ1-1; 8 positions match TRBD1. The length of the CDR3 is 14 residues. V lost 4 bases to trimming and J lost 4 bases; unmatched junction nucleotides: 8. Germline V gene data show CDR1 as SQVTM and CDR2 as ANQGSEA. The DNA of the CDR3 is TGCAGCGTTGTAAGGGACAGGAGCGGCACTGAAGCTTTCTTT. Translation gives CSVVRDRSGTEAFF.

In its sample, this clone was seen a few times. The chain couples TRBV7-3 to TRBJ1-2, with 11 nucleotides matching TRBD1. CDR3 length equals 13 residues. The V gene's germline CDR1 is SGHTA and CDR2 FQGTGA. J gave up 7 bases and V 5 bases, and 3 bases lay outside the gene matches. The DNA for the CDR3 is TGTGCCAGCAGCCCGGACAGGGGGCTTGGCTACACCTTC. Amino acid sequence: CASSPDRGLGYTF.

This clone was detected once. V and J are TRBV30 and TRBJ2-5; D not certain. Deletions cut 3 bases from V and 1 base from J, with 3 bases between. The CDR3 sequence is 11 residues long. The germline CDR1 and CDR2 sequences are GTSNPN and SVGIG (reference sequence). The CDR3 here is CAWSGQETQYF. The DNA for the CDR3 is TGTGCCTGGAGCGGCCAAGAGACCCAGTACTTC. The full variable domain, rest sourced from reference TRBV30 and TRBJ2-5, is SQTIHQWPATLVQPVGSPLSLECTVEGTSNPNLYWYRQAAGRGLQLLFYSVGIGQISSEVPQNLSASRPQDRQFILSSKKLLLSDSGFYLCAWSGQETQYFGPGTRLLVL.

The rearrangement uses TRBV19 and TRBJ2-7; maybe TRBD2 (5 bases). Germline V gene sequence: CDR1 LNHDA, CDR2 SQIVND (reference sequence). This CDR3 region has 13 residues. The germline V and J ends were trimmed by 5 bases and 4 bases, with 12 bases remaining between them. CDR3 in amino acids: CASSYMRGYEQYF. The CDR3 bases are TGTGCCAGTAGTTATATGCGCGGGTACGAGCAGTACTTC.

This chain connects TRBV7-9 to TRBJ1-6; D may be TRBD1 (5 bases). Looked up from germline, CDR1 is SEHNR and CDR2 is FQNEAQ (reference sequence). Trimming cost V 4 bases and J 5 bases, with 15 bases left between them. This CDR3 has 16 residues. This chain's CDR3 is CASSSSGGGDNSPLHF. CDR3 DNA: TGTGCCAGCAGCTCCTCGGGAGGAGGGGATAATTCACCCCTCCACTTT. Supplemented by reference TRBV7-9 and TRBJ1-6, the full variable domain reads DTGVSQNPRHKITKRGQNVTFRCDPISEHNRLYWYRQTLGQGPEFLTYFQNEAQLEKSRLLSDRFSAERPKGSFSTLEIQRTEQGDSAMYLCASSSSGGGDNSPLHFGNGTRLTVT.

The chain couples TRBV6-5 to TRBJ2-5; maybe TRBD2 (6 bases). The germline gives CDR1 MNHEY, CDR2 SVGAGI. This CDR3 contains 14 residues. Trimming removed 4 bases from V and 2 bases from J, with 11 bases in between. CDR3 sequence reads: CASSSVAEQETQYF. CDR3 coding DNA: TGTGCCAGCAGTTCTGTAGCGGAGCAAGAGACCCAGTACTTC.

This clone was counted between two and nine times. This rearrangement joins TRBV7-2 to TRBJ2-5, with 9 bases that match TRBD1. CDR1 SGHTA and CDR2 FQGNSA come from the germline V gene. Unmatched junction bases numbered 7, after V lost 6 bases and J lost 5 bases. The CDR3 sequence is 14 residues long. The DNA for the CDR3 is TGTGCCAGCAGTCTCACAGGGGGCTCGGAGACCCAGTACTTC. This gives the protein CASSLTGGSETQYF.

V usage is TRBV5-1 and J usage is TRBJ2-6; 8 bases map to TRBD1. The CDR3 contains 16 residues. V shed 5 bases and J 0 bases; nucleotides not matched to a gene: 4. Germline V gene lookup returns CDR1 SGHRS and CDR2 YFSETQ. CDR3 DNA: TGCGCCAGCAGAGGACAGGGAAACTCTGGGGCCAACGTCCTGACTTTC. This gives the protein CASRGQGNSGANVLTF.

This clone was seen a single time. The same CDR3 also results from other DNA sequences found in this sample. CDR3 DNA sequence: TGTGCCTGGAGTGTAAATTGGGGTGGCAATGAGCAGTTCTTC. It specifies CAWSVNWGGNEQFF. The gene calls are TRBV30 and TRBJ2-1; D is unclear. This CDR3 has 14 residues. V lost 0 bases to trimming and J lost 6 bases, with 12 bases between them. CDR1 and CDR2 from the germline V gene are GTSNPN and SVGIG (reference sequence).

This clone was observed a handful of times. Distinct nucleotide sequences in the sample also encode this CDR3. The chain recombines TRBV29-1 with TRBJ1-1; D unclear. Germline assignment: CDR1 SQVTM and CDR2 ANQGSEA. V was shortened by 4 bases and J by 1 base, with 7 bases between the two germline ends. The CDR3 extends over 12 amino acids. This CDR3 is CSVVRGNTEAFF. CDR3 bases: TGCAGCGTTGTGCGAGGGAACACTGAAGCTTTCTTT.